This TCR beta chain was recorded in a study of T-cell reconstitution after alpha-beta-depleted transplantation in children. A TCRbeta library incorporating unique molecular identifiers was prepared. Each CDR3 protein is one row after TCRdb ran MiXCR on the PCR reads. This table has some 640,000 distinct CDR3 sequences, approximately 16% appearing once. Germline V lookup: CDR1 MNHEY, CDR2 SMNVEV (reference sequence). The CDR3 is made up of 15 amino acids. V lost 2 bases and J 8 bases, leaving 13 bases between the germline ends. This chain links TRBV27 with TRBJ1-6, with D unresolved. Sequences were derived from PBMCs from the stem cell graft donor, sampled from the stem cell graft. This clonotype was obtained from a human donor who donated a stem cell graft to a child with acute myeloid leukemia. The CDR3 region is CASSLHIVQDSPLHF. The CDR3 DNA reads as TGTGCCAGCAGTTTACACATAGTTCAGGATTCACCCCTCCACTTT.